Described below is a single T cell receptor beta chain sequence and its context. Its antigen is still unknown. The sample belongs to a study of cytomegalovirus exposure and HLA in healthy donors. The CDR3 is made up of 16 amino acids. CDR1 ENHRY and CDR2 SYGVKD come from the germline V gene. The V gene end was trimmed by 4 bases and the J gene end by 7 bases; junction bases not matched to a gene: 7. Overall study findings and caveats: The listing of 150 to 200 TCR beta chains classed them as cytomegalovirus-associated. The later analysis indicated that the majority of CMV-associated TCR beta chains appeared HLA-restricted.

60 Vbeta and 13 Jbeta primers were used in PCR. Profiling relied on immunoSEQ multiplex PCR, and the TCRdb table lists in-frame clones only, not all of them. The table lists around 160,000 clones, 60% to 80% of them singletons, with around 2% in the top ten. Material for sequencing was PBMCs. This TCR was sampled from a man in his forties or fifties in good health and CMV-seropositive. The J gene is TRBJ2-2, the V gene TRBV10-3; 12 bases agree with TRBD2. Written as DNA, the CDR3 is TGTGCCATCAGTGGTCGACTAGCGGGGGACCTCGGGGAGCTGTTTTTT. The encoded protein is CAISGRLAGDLGELFF.